This TCR beta chain originates from a study of CD8+ T cells in alopecia areata. CDR1 and CDR2 (germline): MGHRA, YSYEKL. Trimming pared 0 bases from V and 2 bases from J, leaving 11 bases between. This CDR3 is 16 amino acids long. In each case, RNA was isolated and then reverse transcribed into cDNA as the sequencing template. Repertoires were generated with immunoSEQ multiplex PCR, while TCRdb's copy carries only in-frame clones and drops some. This table holds 190,000 or so clones, roughly three fifths found once. For this clone: No antigen is known for it.

Study-level findings and limits: Patients shared TCRs less clearly than mice did, possibly owing to HLA.

Sample treatment: oral pan-JAK inhibitor, 5-10 mg twice daily. The chain couples TRBV4-1 to TRBJ1-5, with D possibly TRBD1 on 5 matching bases. This sequence was found in a human donor with alopecia areata. The input for sequencing was CD8+ T cells sorted from blood, taken at week 24, from a patient treated with tofacitinib. The CDR3 nucleotides read TGCGCCAGCAGCCAAGAGCCCCAGGGAGGCAATCAGCCCCAGCATTTT. This translates into CASSQEPQGGNQPQHF.